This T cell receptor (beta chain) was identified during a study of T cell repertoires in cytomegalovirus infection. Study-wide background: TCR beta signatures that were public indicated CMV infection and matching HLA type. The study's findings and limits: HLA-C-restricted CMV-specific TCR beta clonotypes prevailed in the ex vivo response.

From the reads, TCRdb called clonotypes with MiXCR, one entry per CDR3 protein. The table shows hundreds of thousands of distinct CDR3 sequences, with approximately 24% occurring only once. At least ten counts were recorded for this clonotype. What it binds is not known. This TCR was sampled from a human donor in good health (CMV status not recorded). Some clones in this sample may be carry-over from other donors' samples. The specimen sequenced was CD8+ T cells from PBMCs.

The CDR3 loop reads CASSPSETQYF. The CDR3 DNA follows: TGTGCCAGCAGCCCATCAGAGACCCAGTACTTC. The chain joins TRBV7-6 to TRBJ2-5; D gene unclear. Germline assignment: CDR1 SGHVS and CDR2 FNYEAQ. The ends were cut back, 5 bases at V and 4 bases at J, with 5 bases in the middle. This CDR3 region has 11 residues.